The clone carrying this T cell receptor (beta chain) was counted between two and nine times. Its antigen is as yet unknown. This entry comes from a study of T cells after yellow fever vaccination. Turning to the study itself: Fractions containing few cells were prepared with SMART-Seq v4 Ultra Low Input. Study-wide results and caveats: Most primary-vaccination clones recurred post-booster (approximately 95% CD4, around 86% CD8).

From the 5' RACE reads, TCRdb called clonotypes with MiXCR, one entry per CDR3 protein. The data contain around 320,000 distinct CDR3 sequences, approximately 8% of them singletons. The CDR3 is 13 amino acids. V dropped 1 base and J dropped 5 bases, with 7 bases sitting between them. CDR1 and CDR2 from the germline V gene are SNHLY and FYNNEI. The V call is TRBV2, the J call TRBJ2-3, with no clear D. Sequenced material: CD4+ T cells sorted from PBMCs, taken 5 days after the yellow fever booster vaccination. The receptor was isolated from a young man who received the YFV17D yellow fever vaccine. This chain's CDR3 is CASSEETQDTQYF. The CDR3 DNA is TGTGCCAGCAGTGAAGAGACCCAAGATACGCAGTATTTT.